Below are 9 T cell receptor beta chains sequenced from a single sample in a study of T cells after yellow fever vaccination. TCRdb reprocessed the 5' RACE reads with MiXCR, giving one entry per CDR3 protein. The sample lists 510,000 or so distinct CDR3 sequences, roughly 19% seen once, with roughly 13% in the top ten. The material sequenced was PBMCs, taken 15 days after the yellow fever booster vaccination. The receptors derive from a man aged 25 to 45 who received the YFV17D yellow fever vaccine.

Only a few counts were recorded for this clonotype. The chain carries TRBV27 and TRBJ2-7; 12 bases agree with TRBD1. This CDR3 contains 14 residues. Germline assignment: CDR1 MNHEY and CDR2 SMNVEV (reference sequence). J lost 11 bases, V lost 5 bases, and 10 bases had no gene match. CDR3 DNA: TGTGCCAGCAGTACTCCGGGACAGGGGGCTAGGGAGTACTTC. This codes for CASSTPGQGAREYF.

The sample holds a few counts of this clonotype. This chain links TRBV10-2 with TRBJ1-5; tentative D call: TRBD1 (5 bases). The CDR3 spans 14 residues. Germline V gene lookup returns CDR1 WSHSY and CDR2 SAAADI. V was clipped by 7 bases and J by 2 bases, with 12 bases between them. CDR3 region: CASNKAGGNQPQHF. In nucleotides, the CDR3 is TGCGCCAGCAACAAGGCGGGGGGCAATCAGCCCCAGCATTTT.

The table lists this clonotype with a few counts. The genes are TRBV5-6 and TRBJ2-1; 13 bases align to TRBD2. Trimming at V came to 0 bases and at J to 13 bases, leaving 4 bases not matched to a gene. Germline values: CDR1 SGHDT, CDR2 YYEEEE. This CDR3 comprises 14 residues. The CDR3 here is CASSLDRTSGGQFF. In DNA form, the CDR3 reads TGTGCCAGCAGCTTGGACAGGACTAGCGGGGGTCAGTTCTTC.

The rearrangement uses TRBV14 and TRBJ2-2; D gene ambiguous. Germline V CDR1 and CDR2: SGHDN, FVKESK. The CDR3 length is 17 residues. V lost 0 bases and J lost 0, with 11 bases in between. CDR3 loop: CASSQDLRMTNTGELFF. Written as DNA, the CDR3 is TGTGCCAGCAGCCAAGATCTGCGTATGACGAACACCGGGGAGCTGTTTTTT.

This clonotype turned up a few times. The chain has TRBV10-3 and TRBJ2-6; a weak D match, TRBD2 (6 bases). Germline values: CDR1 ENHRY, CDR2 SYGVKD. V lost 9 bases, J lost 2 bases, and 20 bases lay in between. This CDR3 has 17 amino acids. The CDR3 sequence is CAIGGTTPAAGANVLTF. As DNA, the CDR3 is TGTGCCATTGGAGGGACGACTCCTGCAGCTGGGGCCAACGTCCTGACTTTC.

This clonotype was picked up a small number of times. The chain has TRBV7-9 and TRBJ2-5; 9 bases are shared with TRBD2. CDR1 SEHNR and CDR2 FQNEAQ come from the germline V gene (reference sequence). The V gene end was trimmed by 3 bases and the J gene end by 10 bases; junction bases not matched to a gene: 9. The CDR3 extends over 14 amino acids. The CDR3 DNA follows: TGTGCCAGCAGCTTGGGACTAGCCGGGGAGGGCCAGTACTTC. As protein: CASSLGLAGEGQYF.

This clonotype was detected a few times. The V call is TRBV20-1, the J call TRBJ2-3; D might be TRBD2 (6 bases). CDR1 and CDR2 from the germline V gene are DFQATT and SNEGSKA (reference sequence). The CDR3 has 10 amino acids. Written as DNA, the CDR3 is TGCAGCCGGGACTCCAATACGCAGTATTTT. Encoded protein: CSRDSNTQYF.

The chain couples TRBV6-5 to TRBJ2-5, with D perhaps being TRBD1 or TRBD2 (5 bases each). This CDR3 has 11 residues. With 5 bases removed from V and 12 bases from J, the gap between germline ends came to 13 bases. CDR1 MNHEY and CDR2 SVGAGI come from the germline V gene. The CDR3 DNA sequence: TGTGCCAGCAGTCGGGGACCGAAAAAGTACTTC. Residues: CASSRGPKKYF.

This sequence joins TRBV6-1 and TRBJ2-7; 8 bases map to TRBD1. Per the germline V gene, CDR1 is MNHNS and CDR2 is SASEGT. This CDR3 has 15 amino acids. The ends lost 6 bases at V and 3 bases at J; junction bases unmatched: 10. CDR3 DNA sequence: TGTGCCAGCAGCCTTACCTGGGACAGGCTCTACGAGCAGTACTTC. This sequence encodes CASSLTWDRLYEQYF.